The 25 T cell receptor beta chains below come from one sample, sequenced in a study of shared clonotypes between healthy human individuals. TCRdb's table, derived via immunoSEQ multiplex PCR, lists solely in-frame clones and lacks some. The table has hundreds of thousands of clones, around four fifths seen once; the top ten hold under 2%. The sequencing sample was made of memory CD4+ T cells sorted from blood. Subset: CD45RA-negative fraction. These receptors all stem from a woman under 40 in good health.

The chain is built from TRBV5-1 and TRBJ2-1; D perhaps matches TRBD1 (6 bases). Germline V gives CDR1 SGHRS, CDR2 YFSETQ. V lost 6 bases and J 0 bases, leaving 13 bases between the germline ends. This CDR3 contains 15 residues. The CDR3 DNA follows: TGCGCCAGCACCTTACAGGGTAGCTCCTACAATGAGCAGTTCTTC. Translation gives CASTLQGSSYNEQFF. Based on the CDR3 plus reference TRBV5-1 and TRBJ2-1, the full variable domain is KAGVTQTPRYLIKTRGQQVTLSCSPISGHRSVSWYQQTPGQGLQFLFEYFSETQRNKGNFPGRFSGRQFSNSRSEMNVSTLELGDSALYLCASTLQGSSYNEQFFGPGTRLTVL.

The J gene is TRBJ2-3, the V gene TRBV19; 10 bases line up with TRBD2. CDR1 and CDR2 (germline): LNHDA, SQIVND (reference sequence). The trim removed 6 bases at V and 4 bases at J, leaving 7 bases unmatched. The CDR3 has 15 residues. The CDR3 sequence is CASRGWSGRADTQYF. The CDR3 nucleotides are TGTGCCAGTAGGGGATGGAGCGGGAGGGCAGATACGCAGTATTTT.

The chain employs TRBV14 and TRBJ1-1; no definite D call. CDR1 is SGHDN and CDR2 is FVKESK in the germline V gene. The CDR3 length is 15 residues. V shed 4 bases and J shed 0 bases, with 12 bases lying between them. CDR3 amino acids: CASSPRWGVNTEAFF. In DNA form, the CDR3 reads TGTGCCAGCAGCCCGCGCTGGGGAGTGAACACTGAAGCTTTCTTT.

The chain carries TRBV5-4 and TRBJ2-1; the D is unclear. Germline values: CDR1 SGHNT, CDR2 YYREEE (reference sequence). The length of the CDR3 is 15 residues. V was trimmed by 0 bases and J by 0 bases, leaving 7 bases between them. CDR3 in amino acids: CASSLGPDSYNEQFF. CDR3 nucleotide sequence: TGTGCCAGCAGCTTGGGACCAGACTCCTACAATGAGCAGTTCTTC. The full variable domain, completed using reference TRBV5-4 and TRBJ2-1, is ETGVTQSPTHLIKTRGQQVTLRCSSQSGHNTVSWYQQALGQGPQFIFQYYREEENGRGNFPPRFSGLQFPNYSSELNVNALELDDSALYLCASSLGPDSYNEQFFGPGTRLTVL.

The chain links TRBV7-9 to TRBJ2-3, with TRBD2 identical over 14 bases. CDR3 length: 16 residues. Trimming took 7 bases from V and 5 from J; bases not matched to a gene: 8. CDR1 and CDR2 from the germline V gene are SEHNR and FQNEAQ (reference sequence). DNA for the CDR3: TGTGCCAGCAACTTCGGACTAGCGGGAGGAGGAGATACGCAGTATTTT. Encoded protein: CASNFGLAGGGDTQYF.

The chain is built from TRBV10-3 and TRBJ2-7; 9 nucleotides align to TRBD1. CDR1 is ENHRY, CDR2 SYGVKD, per germline. CDR3 length: 14 amino acids. The V gene end was trimmed by 6 bases and the J gene end by 6 bases; junction bases not matched to a gene: 9. The CDR3 nucleotides are TGTGCCATCAGGAGGGACAGGGAGGTCGGCGAGCAGTACTTC. It is translated as CAIRRDREVGEQYF.

This clone was seen only a few times. The rearrangement uses TRBV9 and TRBJ2-3, with 12 bases that match TRBD2. This CDR3 contains 16 residues. The germline gives CDR1 SGDLS, CDR2 YYNGEE. Losses at the gene ends were 4 bases for V and 4 bases for J; bases not matched to a gene: 7. This chain's CDR3 is CASSSLAGGPADTQYF. CDR3 DNA: TGTGCCAGCAGCTCCCTAGCGGGAGGGCCTGCAGATACGCAGTATTTT.

This clone showed up just a few times. The CDR3 here is CASSSRGTEAFF. CDR3 DNA: TGTGCCAGCAGTTCCCGGGGCACTGAAGCTTTCTTT. V and J are TRBV6-5 and TRBJ1-1; D call uncertain. Per the germline V gene, CDR1 is MNHEY and CDR2 is SVGAGI. The CDR3 runs 12 residues. Trimming took 4 bases from V and 4 from J, leaving 7 bases between them.

This rearrangement joins TRBV7-7 to TRBJ2-5, with D maybe TRBD2 (5 bases). The germline V gene has CDR1 SSHAT and CDR2 FNYEAQ (reference sequence). This CDR3 spans 13 amino acids. The V end lost 5 bases, the J end lost 4 bases, and 11 bases lay between the germline ends. CDR3 DNA sequence: TGTGCCAGCAGCCGCGGGTTCCTAGAGACCCAGTACTTC. Translation: CASSRGFLETQYF. The complete variable domain, with remaining parts taken from reference TRBV7-7 and TRBJ2-5, reads GAGVSQSPRYKVTKRGQDVTLRCDPISSHATLYWYQQALGQGPEFLTYFNYEAQPDKSGLPSDRFSAERPEGSISTLTIQRTEQRDSAMYRCASSRGFLETQYFGPGTRLLVL.

This clone was seen a few times. The V gene is TRBV19, the J gene TRBJ2-2; 8 nucleotides line up with TRBD1. The CDR3 runs to 14 residues. Unmatched junction bases numbered 7, after V lost 9 bases and J lost 4 bases. Germline V gene lookup returns CDR1 LNHDA and CDR2 SQIVND (reference sequence). The DNA of the CDR3 is TGTGCCAGCCAAGGACAGGGCGCCACCGGGGAGCTGTTTTTT. This translates into CASQGQGATGELFF.

The rearrangement links TRBV6-5 to TRBJ1-2; 8 bases line up with TRBD1. The CDR3 has 14 amino acids. Germline lookup yields CDR1 MNHEY and CDR2 SVGAGI. V dropped 6 bases and J dropped 7; count of bases not matched to a gene: 10. The CDR3 sequence: CASRSTGEMGGYTF. The DNA for the CDR3 is TGTGCCAGCAGGTCGACAGGGGAAATGGGTGGCTACACCTTC.

This sequence joins TRBV11-2 and TRBJ2-2; no clear D. The CDR3 is 14 amino acids. Trimming shortened V by 2 bases and J by 3 bases, and 7 bases separated the two germline ends. CDR1 SGHAT and CDR2 FQNNGV come from the germline V gene. In DNA, the CDR3 is TGTGCCAGCAGCTTATCTACTCACACCGGGGAGCTGTTTTTT. Encoded protein: CASSLSTHTGELFF.

For the CDR3, the DNA is TGTGCCAGCAGCCCCGGGACGGGGGACACTGAAGCTTTCTTT. Its translation is CASSPGTGDTEAFF. The rearrangement joins TRBV28 to TRBJ1-1; TRBD1 is a possible D gene (5 bases). V was shortened by 6 bases and J by 3 bases, with 14 bases between the two germline ends. The CDR3 length is 14 residues. Germline CDR1 and CDR2: MDHEN and SYDVKM. Variable domain in full (rest from reference TRBV28 and TRBJ1-1): DVKVTQSSRYLVKRTGEKVFLECVQDMDHENMFWYRQDPGLGLRLIYFSYDVKMKEKGDIPEGYSVSREKKERFSLILESASTNQTSMYLCASSPGTGDTEAFFGQGTRLTVV.

This clone was recorded a few times. This sample also contains other DNA sequences that code for the same CDR3. V and J are TRBV27 and TRBJ2-3; unclear D gene. Germline CDR1 and CDR2: MNHEY and SMNVEV (reference sequence). CDR3 length equals 12 residues. With 6 bases removed from V and 0 bases from J, the gap between germline ends came to 4 bases. The CDR3 DNA reads as TGTGCCAGCAGCCGCAGCACAGATACGCAGTATTTT. Its translation: CASSRSTDTQYF.

The V gene is TRBV7-2, the J gene TRBJ2-5; 7 bases agree with TRBD2. The CDR3 loop spans 15 amino acids. Germline V gene data show CDR1 as SGHTA and CDR2 as FQGNSA. The J segment lost 1 base and the V segment lost 1 base, leaving 3 bases of the junction unmatched. The CDR3 DNA is TGTGCCAGCAGCTTAGGGTGGGGGGGCCAAGAGACCCAGTACTTC. The encoded protein is CASSLGWGGQETQYF.

The gene calls are TRBV28 and TRBJ1-4; 7 nucleotides line up with TRBD1. The CDR3 contains 14 residues. CDR1 and CDR2 (germline): MDHEN, SYDVKM. Trimming at V came to 5 bases and at J to 8 bases, leaving 8 bases not matched to a gene. DNA of the CDR3: TGTGCCAGCAGTCCCGACAGGGAGGTCGAAAAACTGTTTTTT. Its translation: CASSPDREVEKLFF.

The genes are TRBV29-1 and TRBJ1-2; D is undetermined. Germline V gene data show CDR1 as SQVTM and CDR2 as ANQGSEA. This CDR3 comprises 13 residues. V was pared by 2 bases and J by 2 bases, with 9 bases between. The CDR3 sequence: CSVESVANYGYTF. The CDR3 DNA sequence: TGCAGCGTTGAATCCGTAGCGAACTATGGCTACACCTTC.

This clone has just one count. The chain has TRBV9 and TRBJ2-4; no clear D. V lost 4 bases, J lost 7 bases, and 18 bases lay in between. CDR1 is SGDLS and CDR2 is YYNGEE in the germline V gene. The CDR3 extends over 15 amino acids. In DNA form, the CDR3 reads TGTGCCAGCAGCCCTATTAGTGGGGTTAGGAACATTCAGTACTTC. Its protein product is CASSPISGVRNIQYF.

This sequence joins TRBV6-1 and TRBJ2-5, with 9 bases that match TRBD1. This CDR3 region has 15 residues. The germline V gene encodes CDR1 MNHNS and CDR2 SASEGT. With 6 bases clipped from V and 5 bases from J, the junction kept 10 bases outside the gene matches. The CDR3 DNA sequence: TGTGCCAGCAGAACCGGGACAGGGCGAACGGAGACCCAGTACTTC. It specifies CASRTGTGRTETQYF.

This clone is medium-sized within its sample. V and J are TRBV30 and TRBJ1-1; D call uncertain. The CDR3 is made up of 11 amino acids. Trimming left V 4 bases short and J 3 bases short, with 6 bases between. Germline assignment: CDR1 GTSNPN and CDR2 SVGIG (reference sequence). This chain's CDR3 is CAWKGYTEAFF. As DNA, the CDR3 is TGTGCCTGGAAAGGGTACACTGAAGCTTTCTTT.

The chain has TRBV6-6 and TRBJ1-2, with a weak D call TRBD1 (6 bases). Trimming removed 6 bases from V and 4 bases from J, with 12 bases in between. The CDR3 extends over 13 amino acids. Germline V CDR1 and CDR2: MNHNY, SVGAGI (reference sequence). The CDR3 sequence: CASRETGTYGYTF. The CDR3 nucleotides read TGTGCCAGCAGGGAAACAGGGACCTATGGCTACACCTTC.

The chain links TRBV18 to TRBJ2-2, with D unclear. Germline lookup yields CDR1 KGHSH and CDR2 LQKENI. Trimming pared 4 bases from V and 2 bases from J, leaving 11 bases between. This CDR3 spans 15 amino acids. This CDR3 reads CASSLKEPNTGELFF. The CDR3 region has the DNA TGTGCCAGCTCACTAAAGGAACCTAACACCGGGGAGCTGTTTTTT. The variable domain in full, completed from reference TRBV18 and TRBJ2-2, reads NAGVMQNPRHLVRRRGQEARLRCSPMKGHSHVYWYRQLPEEGLKFMVYLQKENIIDESGMPKERFSAEFPKEGPSILRIQQVVRGDSAAYFCASSLKEPNTGELFFGEGSRLTVL.

In its sample, this clone was seen a few times. The chain carries TRBV2 and TRBJ1-1; D gene unclear. CDR1 and CDR2 (germline): SNHLY, FYNNEI. Trimming pared 8 bases from V and 4 bases from J, leaving 17 bases between. The CDR3 extends over 14 amino acids. The CDR3 bases are TGTGCCAGCTCGGGGATAATGTCGTTCACTGAAGCTTTCTTT. Its translation is CASSGIMSFTEAFF.

This clone was detected only a few times. The genes are TRBV19 and TRBJ1-3; no clear D gene. Per the germline V gene, CDR1 is LNHDA and CDR2 is SQIVND (reference sequence). This CDR3 is 15 amino acids long. Trimming took off 4 bases at V and 0 bases at J, with 10 bases between the two ends. The CDR3 bases are TGTGCCAGTAGTACCCTCCTATTCTCTGGAAACACCATATATTTT. This translates into CASSTLLFSGNTIYF.

The chain carries TRBV7-8 and TRBJ1-2, with 7 nucleotides matching TRBD1. J lost 5 bases, V lost 5 bases, and 8 bases had no gene match. This CDR3 contains 14 residues. Germline CDR1 reads SGHVS; CDR2 reads FQNEAQ. The CDR3 sequence: CASSQGQPSYGYTF. CDR3 sequence (DNA): TGTGCCAGCAGCCAGGGACAGCCTTCTTATGGCTACACCTTC.